The clone carrying this TCR beta chain appeared many times. No antigen is known for it. The sample comes from a study of T-cell memory formation after mild COVID-19. Findings and caveats of the study: While clones contracting from day 15 to 85 were balanced between CD4 and CD8, later expanders leaned CD4+. Cross-reactive memory apparently joined, as some responding clones appeared in pre-infection memory.

Constant-segment primers served in 5'RACE that generated TCR alpha and TCR beta cDNA libraries bearing sample barcodes and UMIs. One entry per CDR3 protein results from TCRdb running MiXCR on the 5' RACE reads. This sample carries under 400,000 distinct CDR3 sequences, under 25% of them seen once, and the ten largest clones take approximately 13%. The CDR3 extends over 14 amino acids. Germline lookup yields CDR1 WSHSY and CDR2 SAAADI. The V end lost 5 bases, the J end lost 5 bases, and 15 bases lay between the germline ends. The chain recombines TRBV10-2 with TRBJ2-5; TRBD2 might be the D (7 bases). The sequencing sample was made of PBMCs or a T cell subset sorted from them (not recorded which). The TCR was taken from an adult woman who had mild COVID-19 (a few samples of this study predate the infection). Cell type and time point are not known. The CDR3 region is CASSPGGRGETQYF. The DNA for the CDR3 is TGCGCCAGCAGTCCCGGGGGGCGCGGCGAGACCCAGTACTTC.